One sample yielded the 23 T cell receptor beta chains listed below, sequenced in a study of siplizumab effects on memory and regulatory T cells. The protocol was immunoSEQ multiplex PCR, while the TCRdb copy is restricted to in-frame clones and leaves out a portion. Here the sample spans over 100,000 clones, roughly 92% being singletons. The specimen sequenced was Tregs sorted from blood. The receptors were sampled from a human donor in good health.

This sequence joins TRBV10-3 and TRBJ1-1, with D unresolved. Per the germline V gene, CDR1 is ENHRY and CDR2 is SYGVKD. CDR3 size: 13 residues. V was cut by 2 bases and J by 11 bases, with 15 bases left in between. CDR3 amino acids: CAISEGTVLSAFF. The CDR3, as DNA: TGTGCCATCAGTGAGGGAACAGTGCTCTCCGCTTTCTTT.

The rearrangement links TRBV6-5 to TRBJ2-3; unclear D gene. V lost 7 bases to trimming and J lost 0 bases, with 8 bases between them. Germline-derived CDR1 and CDR2 are MNHEY and SVGAGI. This CDR3 region has 13 residues. The CDR3 sequence: CASKTASTDTQYF. CDR3 nucleotide sequence: TGTGCCAGCAAAACGGCTAGCACAGATACGCAGTATTTT.

CDR3 residues: CASSQGLGWEQYF. The CDR3 region has the DNA TGTGCCAGCAGCCAAGGATTGGGTTGGGAGCAGTACTTC. The gene calls are TRBV4-2 and TRBJ2-7; D call uncertain. Trimming removed 1 base from V and 7 bases from J, with 11 bases in between. There are 13 residues in the CDR3. In germline, CDR1 is LGHNA, CDR2 YNFKEQ.

This sequence joins TRBV7-8 and TRBJ2-1, with 11 bases identical to TRBD2. Germline-derived CDR1 and CDR2 are SGHVS and FQNEAQ. J lost 9 bases, V lost 4 bases, and 5 bases had no gene match. The CDR3 consists of 14 residues. The CDR3 DNA is TGTGCCAGCAGCTCCAGACTAGCGGGGAGTGAGCAGTTCTTC. Translated, it gives CASSSRLAGSEQFF.

This chain uses TRBV5-1 with TRBJ1-2; 8 bases align to TRBD1. The trim removed 2 bases at V and 6 bases at J, leaving 9 bases unmatched. CDR1 SGHRS and CDR2 YFSETQ come from the germline V gene. This CDR3 is 15 amino acids long. The CDR3 spells CASSFGRTGYDGYTF. The CDR3 DNA sequence: TGCGCCAGCAGCTTCGGTAGGACAGGGTATGATGGCTACACCTTC.

The rearrangement links TRBV7-6 to TRBJ2-7; no clear D. The V gene lost 0 bases and the J gene lost 3 bases, with 9 bases spanning the gap. This CDR3 has 14 residues. Germline V gives CDR1 SGHVS, CDR2 FNYEAQ. The CDR3 spells CASSLAPARYEQYF. The CDR3 DNA sequence: TGTGCCAGCAGCTTAGCCCCCGCGCGCTACGAGCAGTACTTC.

The rearrangement uses TRBV5-1 and TRBJ1-5; a possible D gene is TRBD1 (5 bases). Deletions cut 1 base from V and 9 bases from J, with 17 bases between. CDR3 length equals 15 residues. Germline V CDR1 and CDR2: SGHRS, YFSETQ. The DNA of the CDR3 is TGCGCCAGCAGCTTGTTGGGGGGGTCCTCTGGGCCCCAGCATTTT. Translated, it gives CASSLLGGSSGPQHF.

This clone was picked up one time. The V gene is TRBV2, the J gene TRBJ1-2; weak D call: TRBD1 (5 bases). The CDR3 sequence is 14 residues long. V was shortened by 3 bases and J by 3 bases, with 11 bases between the two germline ends. Per the germline V gene, CDR1 is SNHLY and CDR2 is FYNNEI. The CDR3 loop reads CASSDWVQDYGYTF. The CDR3 DNA reads TGTGCCAGCAGTGACTGGGTACAGGACTATGGCTACACCTTC.

The chain employs TRBV15 and TRBJ2-3; D possibly corresponds to TRBD2 (6 bases). The CDR3 spans 15 residues. V lost 4 bases and J lost 0, with 11 bases in between. Germline CDR1 and CDR2: LNHNV and YYDKDF (reference sequence). The CDR3 spells CATSNPTRSTDTQYF. For the CDR3, the DNA is TGTGCCACCAGCAACCCGACTAGAAGCACAGATACGCAGTATTTT.

The V and J genes are TRBV7-2 and TRBJ2-1; 8 bases align to TRBD2. The CDR3 extends over 17 amino acids. The ends lost 3 bases at V and 8 bases at J; junction bases unmatched: 15. Germline values: CDR1 SGHTA, CDR2 FQGNSA. The CDR3 reads CASSFWDGGAGLDEQFF. In nucleotides, the CDR3 is TGTGCCAGCAGCTTCTGGGACGGGGGGGCCGGGCTGGATGAGCAGTTCTTC.

V gene TRBV18 combines with J gene TRBJ1-2; D unresolved. Trimming took 6 bases from V and 9 from J, leaving 23 bases between them. This CDR3 contains 15 residues. Germline-derived CDR1 and CDR2 are KGHSH and LQKENI. The DNA for the CDR3 is TGTGCCAGCTCGCCGGCCAACCCCCCTGCTGAAAGCTACACCTTC. It encodes CASSPANPPAESYTF.

The chain is built from TRBV2 and TRBJ1-2, with D unresolved. The V and J ends lost 3 bases and 8 bases respectively, with 10 bases between them. There are 12 residues in the CDR3. Germline-derived CDR1 and CDR2 are SNHLY and FYNNEI. CDR3 DNA sequence: TGTGCCAGCAGTGAGCAGGTCTGGGGCTACACCTTC. It encodes CASSEQVWGYTF.

The rearrangement joins TRBV5-6 to TRBJ1-2; 7 bases are shared with TRBD1. The CDR3 spans 16 residues. Germline V gene lookup returns CDR1 SGHDT and CDR2 YYEEEE. V shed 5 bases, J shed 4 bases, and the junction held 14 bases outside the gene matches. As DNA, the CDR3 is TGTGCCAGCAGTCGGGCGCGGCAGGGGGTGTTCTATGGCTACACCTTC. This gives the protein CASSRARQGVFYGYTF.

The chain combines TRBV7-9 with TRBJ1-2, with D unclear. The CDR3 is 15 residues long. With 1 base removed from V and 2 bases from J, the gap between germline ends came to 11 bases. Germline V gene lookup returns CDR1 SEHNR and CDR2 FQNEAQ (reference sequence). The CDR3 DNA reads as TGTGCCAGCAGCTTAGACGCGTCGGGGAACTATGGCTACACCTTC. It is translated as CASSLDASGNYGYTF. The full variable domain, completed using reference TRBV7-9 and TRBJ1-2, is DTGVSQNPRHKITKRGQNVTFRCDPISEHNRLYWYRQTLGQGPEFLTYFQNEAQLEKSRLLSDRFSAERPKGSFSTLEIQRTEQGDSAMYLCASSLDASGNYGYTFGSGTRLTVV.

The chain employs TRBV6-1 and TRBJ2-7; D is uncertain. V lost 4 bases to trimming and J lost 4 bases, with 20 bases between them. The germline V gene has CDR1 MNHNS and CDR2 SASEGT. This CDR3 has 16 residues. CDR3 sequence (DNA): TGTGCCAGCAGTGCCAGAGCTACGTATCCACCTTACGAGCAGTACTTC. Protein sequence: CASSARATYPPYEQYF.

The J gene is TRBJ2-1, the V gene TRBV7-2, with a tentative D call TRBD1 (6 bases). Looked up from germline, CDR1 is SGHTA and CDR2 is FQGNSA. V was pared by 2 bases and J by 6 bases, with 11 bases between. This CDR3 is built from 14 residues. CDR3 sequence (DNA): TGTGCCAGCAGCTTACGACAGGCGAGCAATGAGCAGTTCTTC. Translation gives CASSLRQASNEQFF.

In its sample, this clone was seen once. The gene calls are TRBV6-1 and TRBJ1-1; D is undetermined. CDR3 size: 13 residues. Trimming pared 6 bases from V and 4 bases from J, leaving 12 bases between. In germline, CDR1 is MNHNS, CDR2 SASEGT. The CDR3 sequence: CASRVGRLTEAFF. Written as DNA, the CDR3 is TGTGCCAGCAGGGTAGGAAGGCTCACTGAAGCTTTCTTT.

This sequence joins TRBV2 and TRBJ1-5; 9 nucleotides line up with TRBD1. Trimming removed 6 bases from V and 7 bases from J; junction bases left unmatched: 7. This CDR3 region has 14 residues. Germline lookup yields CDR1 SNHLY and CDR2 FYNNEI. The CDR3 protein is CASRKDRGEQPQHF. The CDR3 DNA sequence: TGTGCCAGCAGGAAGGACAGGGGTGAACAGCCCCAGCATTTT.

The chain links TRBV5-6 to TRBJ1-2; 9 bases are a match to TRBD1. V shed 4 bases, J shed 6 bases, and the junction held 7 bases outside the gene matches. CDR1 and CDR2 (germline): SGHDT, YYEEEE. This CDR3 has 14 residues. This CDR3 is CASSLGQGQNGYTF. DNA for the CDR3: TGTGCCAGCAGCCTAGGACAGGGGCAGAATGGCTACACCTTC.

V is TRBV20-1 and J is TRBJ1-3, with D hard to call. Per germline, CDR1 DFQATT and CDR2 SNEGSKA (reference sequence). This CDR3 region has 11 residues. Trimming took off 3 bases at V and 4 bases at J, with 4 bases between the two ends. This CDR3 reads CSARFGNTIYF. The CDR3 coding sequence is TGCAGTGCTAGGTTCGGAAACACCATATATTTT.

This clone was seen just once. Different DNA sequences within this sample yield the same CDR3. The CDR3 coding sequence is TGCGCCAGCAGCCCGGGACAGAACTATGGCTACACCTTC. This translates into CASSPGQNYGYTF. The chain carries TRBV5-1 and TRBJ1-2; 7 bases fit TRBD1. V trimming: 4 bases; J trimming: 2 bases; junction bases outside the gene matches: 2. Germline V gene sequence: CDR1 SGHRS, CDR2 YFSETQ. CDR3 length: 13 amino acids.

This chain uses TRBV6-1 with TRBJ1-4; TRBD1 might be the D (6 bases). The CDR3 covers 13 residues. V gave up 8 bases and J gave up 11 bases, with 18 bases separating them. Per the germline V gene, CDR1 is MNHNS and CDR2 is SASEGT. The CDR3 region has the DNA TGTGCCAGCTACCGACGGGACACGGGGAAACTGTTTTTT. It is translated as CASYRRDTGKLFF.

J is TRBJ1-2 and V is TRBV7-2; D is uncertain. Between the trimmed V and J ends, which lost 5 bases and 3 bases, there was a span of 22 bases. The CDR3 has 17 residues. Germline CDR1 SGHTA, CDR2 FQGNSA. CDR3 in amino acids: CASSLVIGRRRHYGYTF. The CDR3 nucleotides are TGTGCCAGCAGCCTAGTGATAGGGCGCAGGAGACACTATGGCTACACCTTC.